This T cell receptor (beta chain) was profiled in a study of beta chain features in type 1 diabetes. Regarding the study as a whole: The naive, central memory and Treg TCRB repertoires showed an apparent similarity that was greater among patients than among healthy donors. An over-representation of cells with high TCR expression could result from cDNA sequencing.

Expressed TCRB transcripts were sequenced, since all the RNA that had been isolated was reverse transcribed. Profiling relied on immunoSEQ multiplex PCR, and the TCRdb table lists in-frame clones only, not all of them. The table lists a few hundred thousand clones, less than 15% of them singletons, with around 0.02% in the top ten. This clone turned up a few times. The antigen remains undetermined. The CDR3 runs 14 residues. The V gene's germline CDR1 is SGDLS and CDR2 YYNGEE. Trimming removed 4 bases from V and 9 bases from J; junction bases left unmatched: 10. The sequencing input was naive CD4+ T cells from blood. This chain links TRBV9 with TRBJ2-1, with 7 bases matching TRBD2. This sequence was found in a woman aged 18-29 years in good health. In DNA form, the CDR3 reads TGTGCCAGCAGCTCCTGGACTAGTCTAAGTGAGCAGTTCTTC. Translation: CASSSWTSLSEQFF.